The next 32 T cell receptor beta chains were all read from a single sample in a study of blood T cell repertoires in COVID-19. Using immunoSEQ multiplex PCR, the repertoire was profiled, and TCRdb retains in-frame clones only, with some absent. The data contain under 200,000 clones, approximately 90% of them singletons. Sequencing was done on a sample of peripheral blood. Every receptor here comes from a man younger than 35 with COVID-19, enrolled during active disease.

This clone appeared a single time. This rearrangement joins TRBV4-1 to TRBJ2-7; tentatively, D is TRBD2 (5 bases). The CDR3 is 16 residues long. Trimming pared 1 base from V and 4 bases from J, leaving 17 bases between. Germline CDR1 MGHRA, CDR2 YSYEKL. CDR3 loop: CASSQVGKTTNYEQYF. The CDR3 DNA reads TGCGCCAGCAGCCAAGTTGGGAAGACGACTAATTACGAGCAGTACTTC.

A note on this clone: The junction departs from germline at one end; a sequencing error may be responsible. This chain connects TRBV9 to TRBJ1-4; 7 bases fit TRBD1. Germline-derived CDR1 and CDR2 are SGDLS and YYNGEE. The CDR3 is 13 residues long. CDR3 sequence: CASSVRQGGKLLF. The CDR3 nucleotides are TGTGCCAGCAGCGTGCGACAGGGCGGAAAACTGCTTTTT.

This sequence joins TRBV28 and TRBJ1-3; possible D gene TRBD1, 5 bases. This CDR3 comprises 14 residues. Germline V gene sequence: CDR1 MDHEN, CDR2 SYDVKM. V was trimmed by 2 bases and J by 4 bases, leaving 9 bases between them. The CDR3 protein is CASSLPQGGNTIYF. In nucleotides, the CDR3 is TGTGCCAGCAGTTTACCCCAGGGCGGAAACACCATATATTTT.

The chain couples TRBV19 to TRBJ2-1; 9 nucleotides agree with TRBD2. V lost 3 bases, J lost 3 bases, and 9 bases stayed unmatched. CDR3 length: 17 residues. Germline loops: CDR1 LNHDA, CDR2 SQIVND (reference sequence). The CDR3 sequence is CASSIRSRLADYNEQFF. The CDR3 coding sequence is TGTGCCAGTAGTATTCGCTCGAGACTAGCGGACTACAATGAGCAGTTCTTC.

The chain is built from TRBV2 and TRBJ2-1; 8 bases match TRBD1. The length of the CDR3 is 12 residues. V trimming: 10 bases; J trimming: 7 bases; junction bases outside the gene matches: 6. Germline CDR1 SNHLY, CDR2 FYNNEI. For the CDR3, the DNA is TGTGCCACCGACAGGGGACGAAATGAGCAGTTCTTC. Amino acid sequence: CATDRGRNEQFF.

This chain connects TRBV19 to TRBJ2-1; D is uncertain. Germline V CDR1 and CDR2: LNHDA, SQIVND (reference sequence). V dropped 7 bases and J dropped 3 bases, with 13 bases sitting between them. The CDR3 extends over 14 amino acids. As DNA, the CDR3 is TGTGCCAGTACCCCTGACTTACTCTACAATGAGCAGTTCTTC. Residues: CASTPDLLYNEQFF.

This chain links TRBV2 with TRBJ2-5; TRBD2 matches 10 bases. V lost 8 bases to trimming and J lost 9 bases; unmatched junction nucleotides: 6. The CDR3 length is 12 residues. The V gene's germline CDR1 is SNHLY and CDR2 FYNNEI. The CDR3 is CASLASGGAQYF. CDR3 nucleotide sequence: TGTGCCAGCCTAGCTAGCGGGGGAGCCCAGTACTTC.

V gene TRBV5-6 combines with J gene TRBJ1-3; D remains ambiguous. V shed 7 bases and J shed 0 bases, with 17 bases lying between them. In germline, CDR1 is SGHDT, CDR2 YYEEEE. This CDR3 region has 16 residues. CDR3 region: CASGEGFGISGNTIYF. DNA of the CDR3: TGTGCCAGCGGTGAGGGATTTGGGATCTCTGGAAACACCATATATTTT.

This clone showed up just once. The CDR3 DNA reads TGTGCCAGCAGTTCCCCAGGACTAGCGGGAGGGCCTTACGAGCAGTACTTC. Protein: CASSSPGLAGGPYEQYF. The J gene is TRBJ2-7, the V gene TRBV28; 15 nucleotides line up with TRBD2. The CDR3 has 17 residues. V shed 4 bases, J shed 4 bases, and the junction held 8 bases outside the gene matches. Germline CDR1 MDHEN, CDR2 SYDVKM. The full variable domain, completed using reference TRBV28 and TRBJ2-7, is DVKVTQSSRYLVKRTGEKVFLECVQDMDHENMFWYRQDPGLGLRLIYFSYDVKMKEKGDIPEGYSVSREKKERFSLILESASTNQTSMYLCASSSPGLAGGPYEQYFGPGTRLTVT.

The V and J genes are TRBV7-2 and TRBJ2-1, with 8 bases matching TRBD2. This CDR3 comprises 15 residues. The V and J ends lost 2 bases and 8 bases, in that order; junction bases with no gene match: 8. Per germline, CDR1 SGHTA and CDR2 FQGNSA. In DNA, the CDR3 is TGTGCCAGCAGCTTACAAGCGGGAGAGGGCGATGAGCAGTTCTTC. As protein: CASSLQAGEGDEQFF.

This clone came up once. A read error may produce the germline difference seen at one junction end. V gene TRBV15 combines with J gene TRBJ1-4; the D gene is possibly TRBD1 (6 bases). Germline V gives CDR1 LNHNV, CDR2 YYDKDF (reference sequence). The CDR3 runs to 14 residues. CDR3 amino acids: CATSRSYRVEKLLF. CDR3 in DNA: TGTGCCACCAGCAGATCCTACAGGGTTGAAAAACTGCTTTTT. Drawing the rest from reference TRBV15 and TRBJ1-4, the complete variable domain is DAMVIQNPRYQVTQFGKPVTLSCSQTLNHNVMYWYQQKSSQAPKLLFHYYDKDFNNEADTPDNFQSRRPNTSFCFLDIRSPGLGDTAMYLCATSRSYRVEKLLFGSGTQLSVL.

The rearrangement joins TRBV5-4 to TRBJ1-2; 7 positions match TRBD1. CDR3 length equals 16 residues. Germline CDR1 SGHNT, CDR2 YYREEE (reference sequence). Trimming took 0 bases from V and 6 from J; bases not matched to a gene: 11. The CDR3 bases are TGTGCCAGCAGCTTGGAAGCCCCCCGGGACAGCAATGGCTACACCTTC. Amino acid sequence: CASSLEAPRDSNGYTF.

The chain has TRBV9 and TRBJ2-1, with 12 bases aligning to TRBD2. The CDR3 totals 17 residues. The V gene's germline CDR1 is SGDLS and CDR2 YYNGEE. V dropped 3 bases and J dropped 3; count of bases not matched to a gene: 7. In DNA, the CDR3 is TGTGCCAGCAGCGGGACTAGCGGGAACCCCGGCTACAATGAGCAGTTCTTC. Protein sequence: CASSGTSGNPGYNEQFF.

J is TRBJ2-5 and V is TRBV5-1; 8 nucleotides match TRBD1. V lost 4 bases, J lost 5 bases, and 13 bases stayed unmatched. CDR1 is SGHRS and CDR2 is YFSETQ in the germline V gene. This CDR3 is built from 16 residues. CDR3 sequence reads: CASSLGTGPGWETQYF. CDR3 nucleotide sequence: TGCGCCAGCAGCCTAGGGACAGGTCCGGGATGGGAGACCCAGTACTTC.

J is TRBJ1-1 and V is TRBV6-6; 7 nucleotides line up with TRBD1. This CDR3 is 14 amino acids long. Germline V gene sequence: CDR1 MNHNY, CDR2 SVGAGI (reference sequence). Losses at the gene ends were 7 bases for V and 11 bases for J; bases not matched to a gene: 16. The CDR3 nucleotides are TGTGCCAGCACAACACAGGGGCCCTTTAAGGAGGCTTTCTTT. This translates into CASTTQGPFKEAFF.

The sample holds one count of this clone. As DNA, the CDR3 is TGTGCCAGCAGTTTAGCGGGAGGGCCACTCGAGGAGCAGTTCTTC. Amino acids: CASSLAGGPLEEQFF. The chain links TRBV28 to TRBJ2-1; TRBD2 agrees at 9 bases. Germline CDR1 MDHEN, CDR2 SYDVKM. With 2 bases clipped from V and 10 bases from J, the junction kept 9 bases outside the gene matches. The length of the CDR3 is 15 residues.

V is TRBV28 and J is TRBJ1-5, with D hard to call. Germline loops: CDR1 MDHEN, CDR2 SYDVKM. The CDR3 totals 11 residues. V was cut by 6 bases and J by 3 bases, with 3 bases left in between. The CDR3 sequence: CASSFNQPQHF. CDR3 DNA: TGTGCCAGCAGCTTCAATCAGCCCCAGCATTTT. Supplemented by reference TRBV28 and TRBJ1-5, the full variable domain reads DVKVTQSSRYLVKRTGEKVFLECVQDMDHENMFWYRQDPGLGLRLIYFSYDVKMKEKGDIPEGYSVSREKKERFSLILESASTNQTSMYLCASSFNQPQHFGDGTRLSIL.

This chain links TRBV19 with TRBJ2-1; possibly TRBD2 for D (6 bases). The CDR3 has 16 amino acids. V was clipped by 6 bases and J by 0 bases, with 15 bases between them. CDR1 is LNHDA and CDR2 is SQIVND in the germline V gene (reference sequence). DNA of the CDR3: TGTGCCAGTAGCCGCTCGGGGGTAAGCTCCTACAATGAGCAGTTCTTC. This sequence encodes CASSRSGVSSYNEQFF.

CDR3 amino acids: CASSLGEGLRYEQYF. CDR3 nucleotide sequence: TGCGCCAGCAGCTTGGGGGAGGGATTGCGTTACGAGCAGTACTTC. The chain joins TRBV5-1 to TRBJ2-7; 7 bases are shared with TRBD2. The CDR3 contains 15 residues. V was clipped by 0 bases and J by 4 bases; unmatched bases: 7. Per the germline V gene, CDR1 is SGHRS and CDR2 is YFSETQ. Combining the CDR3 with reference TRBV5-1 and TRBJ2-7 gives the whole variable domain KAGVTQTPRYLIKTRGQQVTLSCSPISGHRSVSWYQQTPGQGLQFLFEYFSETQRNKGNFPGRFSGRQFSNSRSEMNVSTLELGDSALYLCASSLGEGLRYEQYFGPGTRLTVT.

The chain is built from TRBV24-1 and TRBJ2-3, with no clear D. Germline CDR1 reads KGHDR; CDR2 reads SFDVKD. The V and J ends lost 4 bases and 1 base respectively, with 8 bases between them. The CDR3 has 14 amino acids. CDR3 protein: CATSDSLGTDTQYF. The CDR3 DNA reads as TGTGCCACCAGTGACTCCCTCGGCACAGATACGCAGTATTTT.

The chain uses TRBV6-4 and TRBJ2-1, with D perhaps matching TRBD1 (6 bases). This CDR3 region has 13 residues. Germline loops: CDR1 MRHNA, CDR2 SNTAGT. Trimming cost V 6 bases and J 6 bases, with 12 bases left between them. The CDR3 reads CASSELGANEQFF. The CDR3 region has the DNA TGTGCCAGCAGCGAATTGGGGGCCAATGAGCAGTTCTTC.

This clone occurred once. In nucleotides, the CDR3 is TGCAGCGTTATGGGGCCCACTGAAGCTTTCTTT. Translated: CSVMGPTEAFF. The V call is TRBV29-1, the J call TRBJ1-1, with D perhaps TRBD1 (5 bases). The CDR3 is made up of 11 amino acids. Germline V gives CDR1 SQVTM, CDR2 ANQGSEA. V was pared by 5 bases and J by 4 bases, with 8 bases between.

The rearrangement links TRBV11-2 to TRBJ2-7; 7 bases are shared with TRBD2. V shed 5 bases and J 4 bases; nucleotides not matched to a gene: 14. The CDR3 is 16 amino acids. Germline values: CDR1 SGHAT, CDR2 FQNNGV. The CDR3: CASSPNWGGVKYEQYF. CDR3 sequence (DNA): TGTGCCAGCAGCCCCAATTGGGGGGGGGTGAAGTACGAGCAGTACTTC.

J is TRBJ2-3 and V is TRBV29-1; 8 nucleotides agree with TRBD2. The V gene's germline CDR1 is SQVTM and CDR2 ANQGSEA. The CDR3 length is 19 residues. V gave up 6 bases and J gave up 4 bases; unmatched junction bases: 24. The CDR3 loop is CSVFFGVSIGTRPADTQYF. As DNA, the CDR3 is TGCAGCGTCTTTTTTGGAGTTAGTATAGGGACTAGACCGGCAGATACGCAGTATTTT.

Details on this clone: At the DNA level, this CDR3 is encoded by other sequences in the same sample as well. The CDR3 protein is CASSPGRAETQYF. The CDR3 DNA sequence: TGTGCCAGCTCACCAGGGAGGGCAGAGACCCAGTACTTC. The genes are TRBV18 and TRBJ2-5; TRBD2 aligns across 7 bases. Germline lookup yields CDR1 KGHSH and CDR2 LQKENI. The CDR3 spans 13 residues. V shed 2 bases, J shed 4 bases, and the junction held 1 base outside the gene matches.

The V gene is TRBV2, the J gene TRBJ1-1; 7 bases align to TRBD1. The V segment lost 0 bases and the J segment 2 bases; nucleotides outside the gene matches: 12. CDR1 and CDR2 (germline): SNHLY, FYNNEI. CDR3 length: 18 residues. DNA for the CDR3: TGTGCCAGCAGTGAAGCGCTCGGACAGGTCAAACTAAACACTGAAGCTTTCTTT. Amino acid sequence: CASSEALGQVKLNTEAFF.

This clone was seen a single time. The chain is built from TRBV7-9 and TRBJ2-7; D might be TRBD1 (5 bases). The CDR3 totals 14 residues. CDR1 and CDR2 from the germline V gene are SEHNR and FQNEAQ (reference sequence). V was trimmed by 0 bases and J by 3 bases, leaving 9 bases between them. The CDR3 is CASSLADTGYEQYF. The CDR3 DNA follows: TGTGCCAGCAGCTTAGCTGACACAGGCTACGAGCAGTACTTC.

This chain links TRBV5-1 with TRBJ1-3; D is uncertain. The CDR3 contains 16 residues. Germline V gene data show CDR1 as SGHRS and CDR2 as YFSETQ. V was cut by 0 bases and J by 0 bases, with 10 bases left in between. The CDR3 coding sequence is TGCGCCAGCAGCTTGGCCCCAGGTACCTCTGGAAACACCATATATTTT. Translating it yields CASSLAPGTSGNTIYF.

The rearrangement joins TRBV13 to TRBJ2-7; D call uncertain. V was trimmed by 3 bases and J by 3 bases, leaving 3 bases between them. The CDR3 is 11 amino acids. Germline loops: CDR1 PRHDT, CDR2 FYEKMQ (reference sequence). CDR3 protein: CASSFRYEQYF. The CDR3 nucleotides are TGTGCCAGCAGCTTTCGCTACGAGCAGTACTTC.

V and J are TRBV11-2 and TRBJ2-7; TRBD2 matches at 8 bases. Germline loops: CDR1 SGHAT, CDR2 FQNNGV. The V segment lost 1 base and the J segment 0 bases; nucleotides outside the gene matches: 2. The CDR3 totals 15 residues. The CDR3 bases are TGTGCCAGCAGCTTAGGGAGCGGGAGCTCCTACGAGCAGTACTTC. Translating it yields CASSLGSGSSYEQYF.

V gene TRBV10-3 combines with J gene TRBJ2-1; possibly TRBD2 for D (6 bases). V was trimmed by 10 bases and J by 5 bases, leaving 15 bases between them. CDR1 is ENHRY and CDR2 is SYGVKD in the germline V gene. The CDR3 sequence is 13 residues long. The CDR3 DNA follows: TGTGCCACCCGGGACTTTCCCCACAATGAGCAGTTCTTC. This encodes CATRDFPHNEQFF.

The chain uses TRBV9 and TRBJ2-1; 7 bases match TRBD2. From germline, CDR1 is SGDLS and CDR2 YYNGEE. With 1 base clipped from V and 4 bases from J, the junction kept 5 bases outside the gene matches. The CDR3 runs 15 residues. CDR3 sequence reads: CASSVTSAIYNEQFF. The CDR3 coding sequence is TGTGCCAGCAGCGTAACTAGCGCCATATACAATGAGCAGTTCTTC.